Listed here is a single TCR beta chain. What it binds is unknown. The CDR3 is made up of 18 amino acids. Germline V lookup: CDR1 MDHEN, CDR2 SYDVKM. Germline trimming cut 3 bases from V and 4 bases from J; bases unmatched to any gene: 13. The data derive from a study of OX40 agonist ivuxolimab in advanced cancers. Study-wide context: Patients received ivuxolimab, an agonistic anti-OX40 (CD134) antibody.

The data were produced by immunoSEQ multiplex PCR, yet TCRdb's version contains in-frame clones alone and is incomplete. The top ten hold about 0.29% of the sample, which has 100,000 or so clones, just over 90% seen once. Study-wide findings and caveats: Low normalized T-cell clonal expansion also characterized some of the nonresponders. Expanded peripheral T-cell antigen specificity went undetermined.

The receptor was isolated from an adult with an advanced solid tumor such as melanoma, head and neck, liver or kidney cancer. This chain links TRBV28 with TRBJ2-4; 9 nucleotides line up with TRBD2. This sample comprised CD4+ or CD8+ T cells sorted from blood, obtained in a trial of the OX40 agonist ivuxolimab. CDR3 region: CASSLGTSKGQLKNIQYF. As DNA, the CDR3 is TGTGCCAGCAGTTTGGGGACTAGCAAGGGACAATTAAAAAACATTCAGTACTTC.